Below are 2 T cell receptor beta chains sequenced from a single sample in a study of T-cell reconstitution after alpha-beta-depleted transplantation in children (dated by TCRdb to about 2016). The library relied on PCR. Sequencer: Illumina HiSeq 2500. To normalize quantification of the TCRbeta repertoire, the TCR libraries were built with molecular barcoding that relied on unique molecular identifiers. The public sequencing data were trimmed at Q25 with fastp and processed into clonotypes with MiXCR by TCRdb, which kept only in-frame beta chains. Rows matching on CDR3 protein sequence are summarized as one entry with the most common DNA and genes. The sample table records a few hundred thousand distinct CDR3 sequences; 11% of these occur just once. The ten biggest clones cover roughly 5.1% of the sample. Sequenced here: PBMCs from the stem cell graft donor, sampled from the stem cell graft. These receptors were taken from a human donor who donated a stem cell graft to a child with acute myeloid leukemia.

The gene calls are TRBV5-1 and TRBJ1-2, with D maybe TRBD1 (5 bases). Germline assignment: CDR1 SGHRS and CDR2 YFSETQ. This CDR3 contains 15 residues. V was shortened by 6 bases and J by 4 bases, with 19 bases between the two germline ends. CDR3 region: CASTPGLRAAYGYTF. DNA for the CDR3: TGCGCCAGCACACCAGGGCTCAGGGCCGCCTATGGCTACACCTTC.

This clonotype showed up just a few times. V is TRBV20-1 and J is TRBJ1-1; 10 nucleotides agree with TRBD1. CDR1 and CDR2 from the germline V gene are DFQATT and SNEGSKA (reference sequence). This CDR3 has 14 amino acids. After removal of 5 bases from V and 2 bases from J, the junction contained 5 bases not matched to a gene. For the CDR3, the DNA is TGCAGTGCTGGCGGACAGGGGGTTAACACTGAAGCTTTCTTT. This translates into CSAGGQGVNTEAFF.